The 30 T cell receptor beta chains listed next were all sequenced from one sample in a study of PD-1 blockade in classical Hodgkin lymphoma. Here immunoSEQ multiplex PCR was the method, and the copy in TCRdb shows in-frame clones only, minus some. The sample carries roughly 41,000 clones, about 90% recorded once. Following autologous stem cell transplantation, relapse occurred in every patient, and exposure to brentuximab vedotin varied. Source: peripheral blood mononuclear cells (PBMCs), taken before the second cycle of nivolumab. These receptors all stem from a human donor with classical Hodgkin lymphoma.

V gene TRBV7-3 combines with J gene TRBJ2-1; 11 bases line up with TRBD2. Per the germline V gene, CDR1 is SGHTA and CDR2 is FQGTGA. V lost 4 bases, J lost 3 bases, and 5 bases stayed unmatched. The CDR3 covers 16 residues. The DNA of the CDR3 is TGTGCCAGCAGCTCGGGGACTAGCGGCCTCTACAATGAGCAGTTCTTC. This gives the protein CASSSGTSGLYNEQFF.

This chain connects TRBV19 to TRBJ2-5; perhaps TRBD2 as D (6 bases). Per germline, CDR1 LNHDA and CDR2 SQIVND (reference sequence). The V end was cut by 3 bases, the J end by 5 bases, with 13 bases between. The CDR3 runs 14 residues. The CDR3 nucleotides read TGTGCCAGTAGTATGTTCGCTAGCGTGGAGACCCAGTACTTC. Its protein is CASSMFASVETQYF.

The V call is TRBV10-3, the J call TRBJ2-1; TRBD2 matches at 9 bases. CDR3 length: 14 residues. Looked up from germline, CDR1 is ENHRY and CDR2 is SYGVKD. Trimming took 4 bases from V and 7 from J; bases not matched to a gene: 5. The CDR3 here is CAISASGGINEQFF. The CDR3 nucleotides read TGTGCCATCAGTGCCAGCGGGGGGATAAATGAGCAGTTCTTC.

This chain links TRBV11-3 with TRBJ1-1, with 9 positions matching TRBD1. This CDR3 is 13 amino acids long. Germline CDR1 SGHNT, CDR2 YENEEA. Trimming cost V 5 bases and J 4 bases; bases outside gene matches: 2. In DNA form, the CDR3 reads TGTGCCAGCAGCGTGACAGGGGGCACTGAAGCTTTCTTT. Its translation is CASSVTGGTEAFF. Supplemented by reference TRBV11-3 and TRBJ1-1, the full variable domain reads EAGVVQSPRYKIIEKKQPVAFWCNPISGHNTLYWYLQNLGQGPELLIRYENEEAVDDSQLPKDRFSAERLKGVDSTLKIQPAELGDSAVYLCASSVTGGTEAFFGQGTRLTVV.

This clone has a single count. The genes are TRBV10-3 and TRBJ2-7, with D possibly TRBD1 on 5 matching bases. CDR3 length equals 14 residues. Germline CDR1 reads ENHRY; CDR2 reads SYGVKD. The V end lost 4 bases, the J end lost 3 bases, and 13 bases lay between the germline ends. In DNA form, the CDR3 reads TGTGCCATCAGTGGGACGACAGCAGTCTACGAGCAGTACTTC. It specifies CAISGTTAVYEQYF.

The CDR3 reads CAWDPGRGSYGYTF. In DNA form, the CDR3 reads TGTGCCTGGGACCCGGGCAGGGGGTCCTATGGCTACACCTTC. The chain uses TRBV30 and TRBJ1-2; TRBD1 matches at 7 bases. Germline V gives CDR1 GTSNPN, CDR2 SVGIG (reference sequence). J gave up 4 bases and V 5 bases, and 10 bases lay outside the gene matches. This CDR3 region has 14 residues.

The rearrangement links TRBV7-3 to TRBJ2-5; 8 nucleotides agree with TRBD1. The CDR3 is 16 amino acids. V shed 1 base and J 5 bases; nucleotides not matched to a gene: 9. Germline V gives CDR1 SGHTA, CDR2 FQGTGA. Here the CDR3 reads CASSLSPGQARETQYF. CDR3 coding DNA: TGTGCCAGCAGCTTAAGCCCGGGACAGGCAAGGGAGACCCAGTACTTC. Full variable domain (missing parts from reference TRBV7-3 and TRBJ2-5): GAGVSQTPSNKVTEKGKYVELRCDPISGHTALYWYRQSLGQGPEFLIYFQGTGAADDSGLPNDRFFAVRPEGSVSTLKIQRTERGDSAVYLCASSLSPGQARETQYFGPGTRLLVL.

This chain uses TRBV20-1 with TRBJ2-7; D is unresolved. The germline gives CDR1 DFQATT, CDR2 SNEGSKA (reference sequence). The CDR3 loop spans 11 amino acids. V was trimmed by 4 bases and J by 3 bases, leaving 7 bases between them. The CDR3 sequence: CSATVSYEQYF. The CDR3 DNA is TGCAGTGCTACCGTGAGCTACGAGCAGTACTTC.

About this clone: The same CDR3 arises from other DNA sequences in this sample as well. This rearrangement joins TRBV6-5 to TRBJ2-1, with 10 bases fitting TRBD2. Trimming took 5 bases from V and 0 from J; bases not matched to a gene: 1. CDR3 length: 15 residues. Per the germline V gene, CDR1 is MNHEY and CDR2 is SVGAGI. The CDR3: CASSPSGSSYNEQFF. The CDR3 DNA is TGTGCCAGCAGTCCTAGCGGGAGCTCCTACAATGAGCAGTTCTTC.

V gene TRBV15 combines with J gene TRBJ2-5; D possibly corresponds to TRBD1 (7 bases). Trimming left V 3 bases short and J 5 bases short, with 22 bases between. The CDR3 covers 17 residues. Germline V CDR1 and CDR2: LNHNV, YYDKDF (reference sequence). CDR3 amino acids: CATSRGVRQGGLETQYF. DNA for the CDR3: TGTGCCACCAGCAGGGGTGTAAGACAGGGAGGTTTGGAGACCCAGTACTTC. The full variable domain, its missing parts supplied by reference TRBV15 and TRBJ2-5, is DAMVIQNPRYQVTQFGKPVTLSCSQTLNHNVMYWYQQKSSQAPKLLFHYYDKDFNNEADTPDNFQSRRPNTSFCFLDIRSPGLGDTAMYLCATSRGVRQGGLETQYFGPGTRLLVL.

The CDR3 region is CASSPLGTSGNYEQYF. The DNA for the CDR3 is TGTGCCAGCAGCCCTCTCGGGACTAGCGGAAACTACGAGCAGTACTTC. The chain carries TRBV7-3 and TRBJ2-7; 11 nucleotides agree with TRBD2. Germline lookup yields CDR1 SGHTA and CDR2 FQGTGA. The CDR3 covers 16 residues. V shed 5 bases and J 3 bases; nucleotides not matched to a gene: 9.

The chain carries TRBV19 and TRBJ2-2; 9 bases fit TRBD1. Trimming at V came to 10 bases and at J to 6 bases, leaving 9 bases not matched to a gene. CDR1 is LNHDA and CDR2 is SQIVND in the germline V gene (reference sequence). The CDR3 has 14 amino acids. The CDR3 is CATRQGVKAGELFF. In DNA, the CDR3 is TGTGCCACCAGACAGGGGGTGAAGGCCGGGGAGCTGTTTTTT.

The chain recombines TRBV9 with TRBJ2-7; D assignment may be TRBD1 or TRBD2 (5 bases each). V lost 0 bases to trimming and J lost 2 bases, with 18 bases between them. The CDR3 covers 17 residues. Germline V gene data show CDR1 as SGDLS and CDR2 as YYNGEE. CDR3: CASSVGPTPPGPYEQYF. CDR3 sequence (DNA): TGTGCCAGCAGCGTAGGGCCGACACCCCCGGGACCCTACGAGCAGTACTTC.

V usage is TRBV5-1 and J usage is TRBJ2-5; D is undetermined. The germline CDR1 and CDR2 sequences are SGHRS and YFSETQ. The V and J ends lost 0 bases and 3 bases respectively, with 21 bases between them. The CDR3 length is 18 residues. The DNA of the CDR3 is TGCGCCAGCAGCTTGGTTTCTATGAGGCCAACTACGGAAGAGACCCAGTACTTC. It specifies CASSLVSMRPTTEETQYF.

The rearrangement links TRBV5-1 to TRBJ2-7; TRBD1 matches at 7 bases. With V trimmed by 0 bases and J by 1 base, 1 base remained unmatched. Per the germline V gene, CDR1 is SGHRS and CDR2 is YFSETQ. The CDR3 extends over 14 amino acids. The CDR3 bases are TGCGCCAGCAGCTTGGAGGACAGGTCCTACGAGCAGTACTTC. Protein: CASSLEDRSYEQYF. The complete variable domain, with remaining parts taken from reference TRBV5-1 and TRBJ2-7, reads KAGVTQTPRYLIKTRGQQVTLSCSPISGHRSVSWYQQTPGQGLQFLFEYFSETQRNKGNFPGRFSGRQFSNSRSEMNVSTLELGDSALYLCASSLEDRSYEQYFGPGTRLTVT.

This rearrangement joins TRBV7-9 to TRBJ2-5; D could derive from TRBD1 or TRBD2 (5 bases each). Deletions cut 2 bases from V and 1 base from J, with 11 bases between. Germline V gene lookup returns CDR1 SEHNR and CDR2 FQNEAQ (reference sequence). CDR3 length: 15 amino acids. The CDR3 reads CASSLKGPLQETQYF. Here the CDR3 DNA reads TGTGCCAGCAGCTTAAAGGGACCGCTCCAAGAGACCCAGTACTTC.

J is TRBJ1-3 and V is TRBV29-1; 7 positions match TRBD1. With 4 bases clipped from V and 4 bases from J, the junction kept 1 base outside the gene matches. This CDR3 is 12 amino acids long. Germline lookup yields CDR1 SQVTM and CDR2 ANQGSEA. The CDR3 nucleotides are TGCAGCGTTGGACAGGGAGGAAACACCATATATTTT. Translated, it gives CSVGQGGNTIYF.

The chain joins TRBV5-4 to TRBJ2-3, with D possibly matching TRBD1 (5 bases). Germline CDR1 SGHNT, CDR2 YYREEE (reference sequence). CDR3 size: 15 residues. V lost 9 bases and J 0 bases, leaving 17 bases between the germline ends. The DNA of the CDR3 is TGTGCCACCCTGCAGGGAAGCTCTAGCACAGATACGCAGTATTTT. It codes for CATLQGSSSTDTQYF.

The CDR3 DNA sequence: TGCGCCAGCAGCCAAGATACAGACAGGGTGTCGTTACAGCCCCAGCATTTT. Amino acids: CASSQDTDRVSLQPQHF. The rearrangement joins TRBV4-1 to TRBJ1-5; 7 bases fit TRBD1. J lost 7 bases, V lost 0 bases, and 12 bases had no gene match. CDR3 length: 17 amino acids. The germline CDR1 and CDR2 sequences are MGHRA and YSYEKL.

The chain recombines TRBV4-2 with TRBJ2-3, with D possibly TRBD1 on 6 matching bases. The V gene's germline CDR1 is LGHNA and CDR2 YNFKEQ. The V end was cut by 3 bases, the J end by 7 bases, with 17 bases between. The CDR3 totals 15 residues. The CDR3 DNA reads TGTGCCAGCAGCCAGAACCACAGGGAATCAAATACGCAGTATTTT. This translates into CASSQNHRESNTQYF.

V gene TRBV6-5 combines with J gene TRBJ2-1; 10 nucleotides agree with TRBD2. Germline CDR1 is MNHEY and CDR2 is SVGAGI. CDR3 length: 14 amino acids. The V segment lost 7 bases and the J segment 5 bases; nucleotides outside the gene matches: 5. CDR3 sequence (DNA): TGTGCCAGCATCAGGACTAGCGGACACAATGAGCAGTTCTTC. It specifies CASIRTSGHNEQFF.

This chain joins TRBV5-1 and TRBJ2-1, with a possible D match to TRBD2 (6 bases). The ends were cut back, 4 bases at V and 8 bases at J, with 25 bases in the middle. The CDR3 has 17 amino acids. CDR1 is SGHRS, CDR2 YFSETQ, per germline. The CDR3 nucleotides are TGCGCCAGCAGCCTGGATATGAGACTAGGCCGGGCTGATGAGCAGTTCTTC. Translation: CASSLDMRLGRADEQFF.

The chain recombines TRBV6-6 with TRBJ2-7, with D possibly called TRBD1 or TRBD2 (5 bases each). From germline, CDR1 is MNHNY and CDR2 SVGAGI (reference sequence). The CDR3 has 15 amino acids. V lost 7 bases and J lost 0, with 16 bases in between. The CDR3 sequence is CASNRGTRSSYEQYF. In DNA, the CDR3 is TGTGCCAGCAATCGGGGCACAAGGAGCTCCTACGAGCAGTACTTC.

The gene calls are TRBV10-3 and TRBJ2-7; TRBD2 agrees at 13 bases. This CDR3 contains 14 residues. CDR1 and CDR2 from the germline V gene are ENHRY and SYGVKD. V shed 9 bases and J 6 bases; nucleotides not matched to a gene: 8. CDR3 in amino acids: CAIGTSGMPGEQYF. The CDR3 DNA reads TGTGCCATTGGGACTAGCGGGATGCCTGGCGAGCAGTACTTC.

The CDR3 DNA reads TGCAGCGCCCTGACAGGGGGTAGCAATGAGCAGTTCTTC. It translates to CSALTGGSNEQFF. V usage is TRBV29-1 and J usage is TRBJ2-1; the match to TRBD1 covers 9 bases. J lost 6 bases, V lost 7 bases, and 7 bases had no gene match. This CDR3 has 13 amino acids. CDR1 is SQVTM and CDR2 is ANQGSEA in the germline V gene.

The chain links TRBV6-5 to TRBJ1-3; D not resolved. This CDR3 comprises 13 residues. The V and J ends lost 8 bases and 0 bases respectively, with 8 bases between them. Germline CDR1 MNHEY, CDR2 SVGAGI. CDR3 sequence: CASGRYSGNTIYF. CDR3 nucleotide sequence: TGTGCCAGCGGCAGATACTCTGGAAACACCATATATTTT.

The chain carries TRBV21-1 and TRBJ2-3; TRBD2, the D gene given by the table, was not confirmed from the DNA. TRBV21-1 is annotated as a pseudogene. CDR3 length equals 17 residues. DNA for the CDR3: TGTGCCAGCACCTCTAGGCGGAGGGGGGGTAACACAGATACGCAGTATTTT. Translation gives CASTSRRRGGNTDTQYF.

The chain links TRBV4-1 to TRBJ2-3; tentatively, D is TRBD2 (6 bases). The CDR3 length is 15 residues. Trimming shortened V by 4 bases and J by 0 bases, and 11 bases separated the two germline ends. CDR1 and CDR2 from the germline V gene are MGHRA and YSYEKL. CDR3 sequence reads: CASSLAVGSTDTQYF. For the CDR3, the DNA is TGCGCCAGCAGCCTAGCGGTCGGGAGCACAGATACGCAGTATTTT.

This clone was recorded a few times. DNA for the CDR3: TGCAGCGTTGGCGGCAGCCTGGTTGGCACTGAAGCTTTCTTT. It yields the protein CSVGGSLVGTEAFF. The V and J genes are TRBV29-1 and TRBJ1-1; D is uncertain. Trimming left V 4 bases short and J 4 bases short, with 16 bases between. Germline V gene data show CDR1 as SQVTM and CDR2 as ANQGSEA. The CDR3 totals 14 residues.

V usage is TRBV2 and J usage is TRBJ1-2, with 9 bases identical to TRBD1. J lost 0 bases, V lost 9 bases, and 11 bases had no gene match. Per the germline V gene, CDR1 is SNHLY and CDR2 is FYNNEI. This CDR3 has 16 residues. The CDR3 region has the DNA TGTGCCAGTTTCCGGGACAGGGACTATCCTAACTATGGCTACACCTTC. This codes for CASFRDRDYPNYGYTF. The variable domain in full, completed from reference TRBV2 and TRBJ1-2, reads EPEVTQTPSHQVTQMGQEVILRCVPISNHLYFYWYRQILGQKVEFLVSFYNNEISEKSEIFDDQFSVERPDGSNFTLKIRSTKLEDSAMYFCASFRDRDYPNYGYTFGSGTRLTVV.